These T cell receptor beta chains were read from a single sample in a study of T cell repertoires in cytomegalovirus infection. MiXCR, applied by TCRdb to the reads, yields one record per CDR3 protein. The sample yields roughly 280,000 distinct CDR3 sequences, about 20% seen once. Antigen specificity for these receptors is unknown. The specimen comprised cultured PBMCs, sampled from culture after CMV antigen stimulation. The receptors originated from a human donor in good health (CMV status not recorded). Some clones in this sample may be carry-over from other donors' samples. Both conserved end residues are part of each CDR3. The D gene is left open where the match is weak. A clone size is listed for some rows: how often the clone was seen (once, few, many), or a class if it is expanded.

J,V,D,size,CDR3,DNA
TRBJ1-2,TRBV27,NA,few,CASSLGNGDYGYTF,TGTGCCAGCAGTTTAGGCAACGGGGACTATGGCTACACCTTC
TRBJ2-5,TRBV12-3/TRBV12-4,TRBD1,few,CASTATGKETQYF,TGTGCCAGCACCGCGACAGGGAAAGAGACCCAGTACTTC
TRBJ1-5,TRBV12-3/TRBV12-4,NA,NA,CASRNSNQPQHF,TGTGCCAGCAGAAACTCGAATCAGCCCCAGCATTTT
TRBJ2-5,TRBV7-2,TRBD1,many,CASSPWTGQETQYF,TGTGCCAGCAGCCCCTGGACAGGGCAAGAGACCCAGTACTTC
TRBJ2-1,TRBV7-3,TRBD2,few,CASSLGTSGRDEQFF,TGTGCCAGCAGCTTGGGGACTAGCGGGAGAGATGAGCAGTTCTTC
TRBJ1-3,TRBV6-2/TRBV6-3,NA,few,CASSALGNTIYF,TGTGCCAGCAGCGCGCTTGGAAACACCATATATTTT
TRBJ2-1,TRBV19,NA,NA,CASSIGAQSLFF,TGTGCCAGTAGTATTGGAGCCCAAAGTCTGTTCTTC
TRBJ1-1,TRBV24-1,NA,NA,CATSDAGTANTEAFF,TGTGCCACCAGTGATGCCGGGACGGCGAACACTGAAGCTTTCTTT
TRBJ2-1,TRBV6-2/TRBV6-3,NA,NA,CASSYYSGTGNEQFF,TGTGCCAGCAGTTACTACTCCGGGACCGGCAATGAGCAGTTCTTC
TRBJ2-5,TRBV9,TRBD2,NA,CASSPRLAGGPRETQYF,TGTGCCAGCAGCCCCCGACTAGCGGGAGGGCCGAGGGAGACCCAGTACTTC
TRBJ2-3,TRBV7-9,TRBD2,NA,CASSLDGVRESSDTQYF,TGTGCCAGCAGCTTAGACGGTGTGCGGGAGAGCTCAGATACGCAGTATTTT
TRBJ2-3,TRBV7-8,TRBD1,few,CASSVRQGNAGTDTQYF,TGTGCCAGCAGCGTTAGACAGGGAAACGCCGGCACAGATACGCAGTATTTT
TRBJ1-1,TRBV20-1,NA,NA,CSVPRAASMNTEAFF,TGCAGTGTACCGAGGGCAGCCTCCATGAACACTGAAGCTTTCTTT
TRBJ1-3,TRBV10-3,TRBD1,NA,CAISESNSRGGLGGNTIYF,TGTGCCATCAGTGAGTCGAATTCGAGAGGGGGCCTTGGTGGAAACACCATATATTTT
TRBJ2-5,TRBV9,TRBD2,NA,CASSVASGMRETQYF,TGTGCCAGCAGCGTTGCTAGCGGGATGCGGGAGACCCAGTACTTC
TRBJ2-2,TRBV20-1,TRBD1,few,CSARKGASGELFF,TGCAGTGCTAGAAAGGGGGCTAGCGGGGAGCTGTTTTTT
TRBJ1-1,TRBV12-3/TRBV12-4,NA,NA,CASSFAKGEAFF,TGTGCCAGCAGTTTTGCCAAGGGTGAAGCTTTCTTT
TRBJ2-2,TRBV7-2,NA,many,CASSLYVSGNTGELFF,TGTGCCAGCAGCTTATATGTTAGCGGGAACACCGGGGAGCTGTTTTTT
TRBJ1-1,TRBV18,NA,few,CASSPRRAAGNTEAFF,TGTGCCAGCTCACCACGTCGGGCAGCAGGGAACACTGAAGCTTTCTTT
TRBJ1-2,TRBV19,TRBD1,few,CASSARDRGEPNYGYTF,TGTGCCAGTAGTGCCCGGGACAGGGGAGAACCTAACTATGGCTACACCTTC
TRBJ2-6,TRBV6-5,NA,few,CASSVTSGANVLTF,TGTGCCAGCAGTGTAACCTCTGGGGCCAACGTCCTGACTTTC
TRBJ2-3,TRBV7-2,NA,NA,CASSPARGALADTQYF,TGTGCCAGCAGCCCGGCTCGGGGGGCGTTGGCAGATACGCAGTATTTT
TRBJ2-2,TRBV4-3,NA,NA,CASSQEGVANTGELFF,TGCGCCAGCAGCCAAGAAGGGGTTGCGAACACCGGGGAGCTGTTTTTT
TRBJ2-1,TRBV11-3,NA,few,CASSLDQGGSASYNEQFF,TGTGCCAGCAGCTTAGATCAAGGGGGGTCAGCCTCCTACAATGAGCAGTTCTTC
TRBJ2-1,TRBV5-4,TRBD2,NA,CASRSGLADNEQFF,TGTGCCAGCAGGTCGGGACTAGCGGACAATGAGCAGTTCTTC
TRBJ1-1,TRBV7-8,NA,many,CASSADTEAFF,TGTGCCAGCAGCGCCGACACTGAAGCTTTCTTT
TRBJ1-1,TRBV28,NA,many,CASSSDSLNTEAFF,TGTGCCAGCAGTTCGGACAGTTTGAACACTGAAGCTTTCTTT
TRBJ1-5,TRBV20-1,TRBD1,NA,CSASTGVNQPQHF,TGCAGTGCTTCGACAGGGGTCAATCAGCCCCAGCATTTT
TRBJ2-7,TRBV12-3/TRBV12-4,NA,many,CASSGLPGPTSYEQYF,TGTGCCAGCAGTGGACTACCGGGACCCACCTCCTACGAGCAGTACTTC
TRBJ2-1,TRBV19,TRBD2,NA,CASSNFLGGNEQFF,TGTGCCAGTAGTAATTTTCTGGGGGGGAATGAGCAGTTCTTC
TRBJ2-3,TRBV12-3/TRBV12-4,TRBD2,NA,CASSLEFLAGGTDTQYF,TGTGCCAGCAGTTTAGAATTTCTAGCGGGAGGCACAGATACGCAGTATTTT
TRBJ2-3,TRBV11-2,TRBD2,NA,CASSQSGVTDTQYF,TGTGCCAGCAGCCAAAGCGGGGTCACAGATACGCAGTATTTT